This T cell receptor (beta chain) emerged from a study of cytomegalovirus exposure and HLA in healthy donors (dated by TCRdb to 2016 to 2017). In the study overall: An earlier analysis of some 600 of the donors reported under 300 Gb of sequence data and approximately 120 million unique TCR beta sequences obtained from about 170 million T cells. Among about 400 genotyped donors of the cohort, an average of roughly 230,000 unique TCR beta nucleotide sequences was sequenced per donor, of which 15% to 20% were non-productive. In addition to the first cohort of hundreds of subjects, a separate validation cohort of approximately 120 different subjects was used. Approximately 310 gigabases of sequencing data and 80 million or so unique TCR sequences were included in an early release covering 550 to 650 HLA-typed donors. Using immunosequencing, the study profiled T cell repertoires from some 670 subjects and related those repertoires to cytomegalovirus serostatus. In a later analysis, previously published TCR beta repertoires from some 640 donors were re-analyzed and high-resolution HLA genotyping was added so that TCR occurrence patterns could be studied. Every discovery cohort repertoire had been produced on one sequencing platform. The study combined high-throughput TCR immunosequencing, statistical association of individual TCRs with disease status, and machine learning to predict cytomegalovirus infection status. In an earlier analysis of roughly 540 of the donors, high-throughput TCR beta sequencing was used to judge whether each TCR beta V gene segment behaved as functional or pseudogenic. HLA typing included class I and class II loci at four-digit resolution. Donor age, sex, ethnicity and CMV serostatus were compiled alongside the repertoire data. The later analysis used no new phenotypic data to find candidate immune exposures, relying instead on TCR beta sequences and their occurrence across donors. Of the roughly 400 genotyped donors, over 65% fell in the genetic ancestry cluster associated with self-reported Caucasian donors. Genome-wide SNP genotypes for about three fifths of the 666 donors were used in a later genetic analysis, which treated that subset as a discovery cohort. The number of typed donors differed by locus: roughly 629-640 for A, B, C, DRB1 and DQB1; approximately 530 for DQA1; approximately 600 for DPA1; and approximately 450 for DPB1. The study was designed to test whether signatures of past pathogen exposure could be identified by cataloging public T cell receptors. Roughly 5 DR-DQ haplotypes were treated as single units for association and clustering because of strong linkage in the cohort. Study-level results and caveats: Some IMGT-functional V segments, including TRBV6-2 and TRBV6-3, could not be told apart with the 87-base-pair reads, so those segments were excluded. In a later analysis, the rate of TCR association differed among HLA loci, with DRB1 alleles having the most associated TCRs and HLA-C alleles having the fewest. A group of highly shared sequence variants was considered likely to be a technical artifact of the sequencing pipeline. The authors suggested that the approach could potentially be extended to other disease states and immunological phenotypes. According to a later genetic analysis, donors in an Asian-associated ancestry cluster had fewer N-insertions in productive TCRs than the approximately 650-donor mean. In a later analysis, HLA-associated TCR beta chains were found to be more clonally expanded and to have lower generation probabilities than equally common non-associated chains. For the cohort, immune exposure information was limited to CMV serostatus. While some public TCRs were present in many individuals, most TCR sequences turned up only very rarely across donors. In a later analysis, most CMV-associated TCR beta chains were found to appear HLA-restricted, with HLA associations seemingly driven largely by CMV exposure. Three of the identified cytomegalovirus-associated TCR beta chains were confirmed in vitro to be specific for cytomegalovirus antigens. A total of fewer than 200 TCR beta chains were listed by the study as associated with cytomegalovirus. Specific HLA alleles were associated with 16,951 TCR beta sequences at a false discovery rate of 0.05 in a later analysis. In both the original and validation cohorts, the classifier was reported to diagnose cytomegalovirus status with high specificity and sensitivity. Correlated functional status among segregating V segments might reflect linkage disequilibrium, but an unknown experimental factor could not be ruled out. Roughly uniform sequencing depth across donors was assumed in presence/absence analyses, although this assumption may not hold. Because some donors lacked HLA typing at each locus, the association tests relied only on the typed subset. When HLA alleles, especially DR and DQ, strongly co-occurred, attributing TCR associations to individual alleles was difficult. A further reported finding was that TCR beta sequences accurately predicted the HLA-A and HLA-B alleles for most subjects in the first cohort. A later analysis reported that several top co-occurrence clusters appeared linked to parvovirus B19, influenza, CMV and Epstein-Barr virus. Only TCR beta chains were sequenced in this cohort, and the absence of alpha or paired-chain data limited detectable features. A later genetic analysis associated a missense DCLRE1C variant with V-gene and J-gene trimming of TCR beta chains, and an independent cohort replicated the association. Because counts were too low, about 17 rarely observed V segments, including chromosome 9 orphons, were excluded from the earlier analysis of a few hundred of the donors. An earlier analysis of approximately 530 of the donors showed that most TCR beta V segments appeared in productive rearrangements either about 90% or about 30% of the time, which broadly matched IMGT annotations.

As to this clone: The antigen this receptor binds is unknown. The junction differs from germline at one of its ends, possibly a read error.

The germline V gene provides CDR1 MNHNS and CDR2 SASEGT. From cysteine to phenylalanine, the CDR3 is 18 amino acids long. CDR3 DNA is the only sequence kept; it has 54 bases, read in frame from the first base. The cohort consisted of approximately 690 healthy bone marrow donors. All cohort members were sampled while nominally healthy, although unrecorded immune exposures were likely present. The donor was CMV seronegative and was included in the group of about 350 seronegative cohort members. A peripheral blood sample was provided by each donor, and peripheral blood mononuclear cells were used for TCR beta sequencing. The Qiagen DNeasy Blood Extraction Kit was used to extract genomic DNA from the blood cell samples. Library construction relied on the immunoSEQ multiplex PCR assay. For the multiplex PCR, a mixture combining 60 forward primers for TCR Vbeta segments and 13 reverse primers for TCR Jbeta segments was used. The CDR3 region of rearranged TCR beta genes was amplified from genomic DNA with a multiplex PCR assay. On the Illumina HiSeq System, the amplified TCR beta libraries were sequenced as 87-base-pair reads. Regarding the original processing steps: A later analysis counted tens of millions of unique TCR beta chains across the 650 to 700 repertoires, and some 11 million of these chains were shared by at least two donors. A nearest-neighbor algorithm error-corrected the raw reads and collapsed the reads into unique sequences, merging closely related sequences to remove PCR and sequencing errors. Alignment of CDR3 sequences to IMGT reference sequences was used to assign V, D and J gene segments. Each retained sequence needed at least a six-nucleotide match to both a V gene segment and a J gene segment. Rearrangements were called productive when the CDR3 lacked stop codons and stayed in frame with V and J; all others were non-productive. Following IMGT convention, CDR3 was defined as the stretch from the second conserved V-encoded cysteine to the conserved J-encoded phenylalanine. In an earlier analysis of approximately 500 of the donors, sequences lacking an unambiguous match to a single V gene segment were excluded. In an earlier analysis of around 600 of the donors, V segments were called functional above 56.7% productive rearrangements and were called segregating when the between-donor standard deviation exceeded 5%. To diagnose cytomegalovirus status from the catalog of TCR beta chain sequences, a statistical classification framework was built. V and J gene assignment, in a later analysis, came from comparing TCR nucleotide sequences with IMGT/GENE-DB human TR gene sequences. Using the TCRdist pipeline, a later analysis assigned CDR3 sequences along with most-parsimonious VDJ recombination scenarios. In a later analysis, each TCR beta chain was defined by its CDR3 amino acid sequence together with its V-gene family, and reads without a unique V-gene family were excluded. As a way to deal with suspected cross-contamination and a sequencing artifact, a later analysis dropped approximately 590 nucleotide sequences that were highly shared and had low generation probability. For each public chain, a later analysis derived a clonal expansion index from normalized ranks of inferred template counts within each repertoire. Generation probabilities in a later analysis came from a VDJ recombination model fitted to out-of-frame rearrangements, and those results were checked against IGoR. In a later analysis, TCR-TCR, TCR-HLA and TCR-CMV co-occurrence was scored with hypergeometric tests, and a repertoire-size bias correction was applied to TCR pairs. False discovery rates were estimated in a later analysis by permuting HLA or CMV assignments 20 times. In a later analysis, co-occurring TCRs were grouped using DBSCAN, and TCRdist sequence similarity was added for clustering within HLA-allele-positive subsets. For co-occurrence clustering, repertoires with fewer than 30,000 or more than 120,000 public chains were excluded, along with five or six repertoires with anomalous nucleotide sharing. This is the immuneACCESS table as TCRdb keeps it, with only in-frame sequences that have V and J called. A part of the clones is gone; compared with another copy, unresolved V genes explain less than half, and the rest is unexplained. For V, J and clone size, that table is used; D and trimming come from the DNA. For this sample the table gives some 180,000 clones, of which 77% were detected only once. The ten largest clones capture 1.4% to 1.5% of the sample.

The source is a man aged 18 to 29 in good health and CMV-seronegative. The sample comprised PBMCs. Recombination linked TRBV6-1 to TRBJ2-5, and the D gene may be TRBD2, 5 bases matching. The CDR3: CASSEAEGSYFDQETQYF. The sequenced DNA is TGTGCCAGCAGCGAAGCCGAAGGGAGCTACTTTGATCAAGAGACCCAGTACTTC.